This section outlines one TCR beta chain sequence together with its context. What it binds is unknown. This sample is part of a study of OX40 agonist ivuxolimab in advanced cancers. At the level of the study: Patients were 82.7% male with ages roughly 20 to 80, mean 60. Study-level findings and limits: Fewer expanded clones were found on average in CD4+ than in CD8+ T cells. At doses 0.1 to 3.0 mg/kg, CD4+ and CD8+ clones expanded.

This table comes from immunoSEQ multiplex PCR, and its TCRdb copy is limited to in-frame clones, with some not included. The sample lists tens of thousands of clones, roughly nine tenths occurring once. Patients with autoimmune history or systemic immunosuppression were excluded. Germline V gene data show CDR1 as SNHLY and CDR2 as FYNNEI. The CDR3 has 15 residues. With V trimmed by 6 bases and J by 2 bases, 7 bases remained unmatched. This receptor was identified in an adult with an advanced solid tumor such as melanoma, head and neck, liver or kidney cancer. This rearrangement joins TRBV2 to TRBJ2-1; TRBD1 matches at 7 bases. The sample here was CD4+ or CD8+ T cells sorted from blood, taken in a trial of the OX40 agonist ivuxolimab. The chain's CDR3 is CASRGTDSTYNEQFF. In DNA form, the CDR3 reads TGTGCCAGCAGGGGGACAGACAGCACCTACAATGAGCAGTTCTTC.